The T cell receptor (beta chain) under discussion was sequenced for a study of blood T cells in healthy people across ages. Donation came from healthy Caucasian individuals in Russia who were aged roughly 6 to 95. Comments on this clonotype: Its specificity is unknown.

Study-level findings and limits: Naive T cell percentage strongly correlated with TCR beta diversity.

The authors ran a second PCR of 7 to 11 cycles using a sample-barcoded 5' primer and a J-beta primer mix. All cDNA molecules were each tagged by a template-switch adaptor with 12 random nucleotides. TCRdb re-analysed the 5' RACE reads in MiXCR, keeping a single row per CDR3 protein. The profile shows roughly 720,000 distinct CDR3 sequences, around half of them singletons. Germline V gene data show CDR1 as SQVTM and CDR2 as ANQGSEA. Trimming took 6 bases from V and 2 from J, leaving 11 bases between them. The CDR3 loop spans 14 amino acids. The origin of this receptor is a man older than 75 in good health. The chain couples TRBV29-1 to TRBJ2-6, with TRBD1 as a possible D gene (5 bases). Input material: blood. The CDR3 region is CSVDTGPGANVLTF. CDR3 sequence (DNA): TGCAGCGTGGATACAGGTCCTGGGGCCAACGTCCTGACTTTC.